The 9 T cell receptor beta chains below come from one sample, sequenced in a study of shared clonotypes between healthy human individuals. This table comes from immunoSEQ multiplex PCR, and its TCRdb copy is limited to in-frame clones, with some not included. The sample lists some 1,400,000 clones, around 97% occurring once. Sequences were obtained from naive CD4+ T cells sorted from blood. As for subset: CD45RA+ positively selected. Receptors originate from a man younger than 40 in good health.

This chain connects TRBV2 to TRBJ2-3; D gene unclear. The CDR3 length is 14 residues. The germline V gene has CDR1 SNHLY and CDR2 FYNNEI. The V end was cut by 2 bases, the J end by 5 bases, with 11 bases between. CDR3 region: CASSEPSGIDTQYF. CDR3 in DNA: TGTGCCAGCAGTGAACCTAGTGGGATAGATACGCAGTATTTT.

CDR3 residues: CASSSFHGQGRQPQHF. The DNA for the CDR3 is TGTGCCAGCAGTTCATTTCATGGACAGGGCCGTCAGCCCCAGCATTTT. J is TRBJ1-5 and V is TRBV28; 8 bases align to TRBD1. V lost 4 bases and J lost 6; bases outside the gene matches: 11. Germline CDR1 and CDR2: MDHEN and SYDVKM. CDR3 size: 16 residues.

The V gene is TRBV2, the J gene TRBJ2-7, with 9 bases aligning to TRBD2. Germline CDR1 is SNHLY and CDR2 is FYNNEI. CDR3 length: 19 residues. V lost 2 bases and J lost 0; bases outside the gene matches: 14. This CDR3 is CASSESWASGKNRSYEQYF. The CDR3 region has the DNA TGTGCCAGCAGTGAAAGTTGGGCTAGCGGGAAAAACCGCTCCTACGAGCAGTACTTC.

Here the CDR3 reads CAISGRQGARYQETQYF. The CDR3 coding sequence is TGTGCCATCAGTGGACGACAGGGGGCGCGGTACCAAGAGACCCAGTACTTC. The chain carries TRBV10-3 and TRBJ2-5, with 10 positions matching TRBD1. With 4 bases clipped from V and 0 bases from J, the junction kept 8 bases outside the gene matches. Germline V gene lookup returns CDR1 ENHRY and CDR2 SYGVKD. The CDR3 is 17 amino acids.

CDR3 in amino acids: CASSFQGAREKLFF. The CDR3 nucleotides are TGTGCCAGCAGTTTCCAGGGGGCGCGGGAAAAACTGTTTTTT. The gene calls are TRBV27 and TRBJ1-4, with 8 bases fitting TRBD1. CDR1 and CDR2 (germline): MNHEY, SMNVEV (reference sequence). The CDR3 sequence is 14 residues long. Unmatched junction bases numbered 5, after V lost 3 bases and J lost 8 bases.

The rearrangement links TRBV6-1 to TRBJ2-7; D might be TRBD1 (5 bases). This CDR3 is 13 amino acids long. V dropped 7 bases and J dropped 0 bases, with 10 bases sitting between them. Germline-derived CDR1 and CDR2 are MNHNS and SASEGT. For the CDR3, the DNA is TGTGCCAGCAACATAAGGGGCTCCTACGAGCAGTACTTC. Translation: CASNIRGSYEQYF.

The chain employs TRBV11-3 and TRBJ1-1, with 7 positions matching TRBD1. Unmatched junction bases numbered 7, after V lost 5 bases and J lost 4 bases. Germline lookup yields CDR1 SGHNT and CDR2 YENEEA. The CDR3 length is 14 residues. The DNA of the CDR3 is TGTGCCAGCAGCATCGGACAGGCTGGCACTGAAGCTTTCTTT. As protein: CASSIGQAGTEAFF.

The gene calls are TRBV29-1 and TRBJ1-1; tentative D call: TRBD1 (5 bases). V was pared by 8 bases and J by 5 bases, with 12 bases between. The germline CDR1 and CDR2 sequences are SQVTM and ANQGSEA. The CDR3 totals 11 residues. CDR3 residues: CSTRVRTEAFF. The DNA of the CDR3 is TGCAGCACCAGGGTTAGGACTGAAGCTTTCTTT.

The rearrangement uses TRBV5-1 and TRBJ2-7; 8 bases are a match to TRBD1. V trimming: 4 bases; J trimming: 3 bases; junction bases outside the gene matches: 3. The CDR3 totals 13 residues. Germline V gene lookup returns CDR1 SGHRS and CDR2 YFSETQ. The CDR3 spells CASSQDRDYEQYF. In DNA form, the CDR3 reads TGCGCCAGCAGCCAGGACAGGGACTACGAGCAGTACTTC.